This T cell receptor beta chain was captured by sequencing in a study of cytomegalovirus exposure and HLA in healthy donors. The study's findings and limits: The tendency of first-cohort TCR clusters to co-occur in the 120 or so validation repertoires was the finding of a later analysis. A few CMV-associated chains were confirmed in vitro to be specific for CMV antigens.

In this sample, this clone turned up a few times. As yet, its antigen is unknown. Clones were sequenced by immunoSEQ multiplex PCR, and TCRdb holds only the in-frame ones, with some missing. Of about 280,000 clones listed, 88% are singletons. J lost 13 bases, V lost 5 bases, and 9 bases had no gene match. CDR1 and CDR2 (germline): MGHDK, SYGVNS. The CDR3 has 13 amino acids. The chain carries TRBV25-1 and TRBJ1-5; 9 bases match TRBD1. Sequenced: PBMCs. The TCR was taken from a woman aged 18-29 years in good health and CMV-seronegative. For the CDR3, the DNA is TGTGCCAGCAGTCTCCGGGACAGGGACGTTCAGCATTTT. It specifies CASSLRDRDVQHF. The full variable domain, with the rest looked up from reference TRBV25-1 and TRBJ1-5, is EADIYQTPRYLVIGTGKKITLECSQTMGHDKMYWYQQDPGMELHLIHYSYGVNSTEKGDLSSESTVSRIRTEHFPLTLESARPSHTSQYLCASSLRDRDVQHFGDGTRLSIL.